These 28 T cell receptor beta chains came from one sample sequenced in a study of blood T cell repertoires in COVID-19. Only in-frame clones appear in the TCRdb table, and some are missing; sequencing was by immunoSEQ multiplex PCR. The top ten clones hold over 12% of a sample with around 220,000 clones, around 88% of them seen once. Sequenced sample: PBMCs or T cells enriched from blood (not recorded which). These receptors were obtained from a woman in her forties or fifties with acute COVID-19.

The J gene is TRBJ1-3, the V gene TRBV2; no clear D. The ends were cut back, 4 bases at V and 0 bases at J, with 13 bases in the middle. The V gene's germline CDR1 is SNHLY and CDR2 FYNNEI. The CDR3 is 16 residues long. The CDR3 is CASSGLRPSSGNTIYF. CDR3 DNA sequence: TGTGCCAGCAGTGGGTTGAGGCCTAGCTCTGGAAACACCATATATTTT. The whole variable domain, remainder taken from reference TRBV2 and TRBJ1-3, is EPEVTQTPSHQVTQMGQEVILRCVPISNHLYFYWYRQILGQKVEFLVSFYNNEISEKSEIFDDQFSVERPDGSNFTLKIRSTKLEDSAMYFCASSGLRPSSGNTIYFGEGSWLTVV.

The chain links TRBV28 to TRBJ1-2; 9 nucleotides agree with TRBD1. Germline V gene lookup returns CDR1 MDHEN and CDR2 SYDVKM. V shed 6 bases, J shed 2 bases, and the junction held 7 bases outside the gene matches. The CDR3 is 15 residues long. The CDR3 DNA reads TGTGCCAGCAGCTATCGACAGGGGGGGAACTATGGCTACACCTTC. Its translation: CASSYRQGGNYGYTF.

CDR3 in amino acids: CASSSRGGYTF. Here the CDR3 DNA reads TGTGCCAGCAGTAGTAGGGGTGGCTACACCTTC. The rearrangement uses TRBV28 and TRBJ1-2; tentative D call: TRBD1 (5 bases). CDR1 and CDR2 (germline): MDHEN, SYDVKM. The CDR3 runs to 11 residues. Trimming took off 5 bases at V and 7 bases at J, with 8 bases between the two ends.

The chain is built from TRBV3-1 (or the pseudogene TRBV3-2) and TRBJ1-6; D perhaps matches TRBD1 (6 bases). The CDR3 is 13 amino acids. Trimming removed 6 bases at V and 10 bases at J, with 13 bases between. Germline CDR1 and CDR2: LGHDT and YNNKEL (reference sequence). This CDR3 is CASRDRFGSPLHF. Here the CDR3 DNA reads TGTGCCAGCAGAGACAGGTTTGGCTCACCCCTCCACTTT.

Concerning this clone: The junction differs from germline at one of its ends, possibly a read error. The V and J genes are TRBV7-7 and TRBJ2-7; D possibly corresponds to TRBD2 (6 bases). The germline gives CDR1 SSHAT, CDR2 FNYEAQ (reference sequence). The CDR3 spans 14 residues. DNA for the CDR3: TGTGCTAGCAGCCCCGGGACTTCACACTACGAGCAGTACTTC. It encodes CASSPGTSHYEQYF.

J is TRBJ2-5 and V is TRBV9; 7 bases are shared with TRBD2. J lost 3 bases, V lost 2 bases, and 4 bases had no gene match. Germline V lookup: CDR1 SGDLS, CDR2 YYNGEE. This CDR3 has 14 residues. The CDR3 DNA is TGTGCCAGCAGCGTCGCGGGAGTGGAAGAGACCCAGTACTTC. Protein sequence: CASSVAGVEETQYF.

The chain recombines TRBV6-1 with TRBJ1-4, with a weak D call TRBD1 (6 bases). Between the trimmed V and J ends, which lost 0 bases and 10 bases, there was a span of 12 bases. Germline V gives CDR1 MNHNS, CDR2 SASEGT. CDR3 length equals 14 residues. This CDR3 reads CASSEADSGGKLFF. CDR3 bases: TGTGCCAGCAGTGAAGCGGACAGTGGGGGAAAACTGTTTTTT.

Written as DNA, the CDR3 is TGTGCCAGCAGTTTATGGAGTTGGGACAGGAGCTACAATGAGCAGTTCTTC. Residues: CASSLWSWDRSYNEQFF. The chain has TRBV28 and TRBJ2-1; 8 bases are shared with TRBD1. Trimming cost V 0 bases and J 3 bases; bases outside gene matches: 7. The CDR3 is made up of 17 amino acids. Germline V CDR1 and CDR2: MDHEN, SYDVKM.

This clone turned up a few times. The chain uses TRBV27 and TRBJ1-4; D ambiguous. Germline V gene data show CDR1 as MNHEY and CDR2 as SMNVEV (reference sequence). The CDR3 runs 14 residues. Trimming removed 4 bases from V and 0 bases from J, with 6 bases in between. Written as DNA, the CDR3 is TGTGCCAGCAGTTCGGAGGCAACTAATGAAAAACTGTTTTTT. As protein: CASSSEATNEKLFF.

The V call is TRBV19, the J call TRBJ1-2; the match to TRBD1 covers 7 bases. The CDR3 runs to 14 residues. The V and J ends lost 7 bases and 4 bases, in that order; junction bases with no gene match: 9. CDR1 and CDR2 from the germline V gene are LNHDA and SQIVND (reference sequence). CDR3 in DNA: TGTGCCAGTAAAATCCAGGGACAGTCCTATGGCTACACCTTC. Its protein product is CASKIQGQSYGYTF.

This clone came up once. The chain combines TRBV7-2 with TRBJ2-7; 7 bases are a match to TRBD1. The length of the CDR3 is 15 residues. The ends lost 5 bases at V and 3 bases at J; junction bases unmatched: 10. CDR1 and CDR2 (germline): SGHTA, FQGNSA. The CDR3 sequence: CASSPDGQASYEQYF. In DNA form, the CDR3 reads TGTGCCAGCAGCCCCGACGGACAGGCTAGCTACGAGCAGTACTTC.

This chain connects TRBV6-5 to TRBJ2-7, with 7 bases lining up with TRBD1. CDR3 length equals 14 residues. After removal of 5 bases from V and 3 bases from J, the junction contained 7 bases not matched to a gene. Germline CDR1 and CDR2: MNHEY and SVGAGI. The CDR3 loop is CASSTRGSSYEQYF. In DNA, the CDR3 is TGTGCCAGCAGTACCAGGGGGTCAAGCTACGAGCAGTACTTC.

The chain combines TRBV4-1 with TRBJ2-3; TRBD2 might be the D (6 bases). V was clipped by 4 bases and J by 2 bases, with 19 bases between them. This CDR3 region has 17 residues. Germline values: CDR1 MGHRA, CDR2 YSYEKL. The CDR3 loop reads CASSPRSLATATDTQYF. For the CDR3, the DNA is TGCGCCAGCAGCCCAAGATCGCTAGCGACCGCCACAGATACGCAGTATTTT.

The chain employs TRBV9 and TRBJ2-1, with 9 bases identical to TRBD1. From germline, CDR1 is SGDLS and CDR2 YYNGEE. This CDR3 has 15 amino acids. The ends lost 4 bases at V and 5 bases at J; junction bases unmatched: 7. This CDR3 reads CASSPPGTGNNEQFF. The CDR3 coding sequence is TGTGCCAGCAGCCCCCCCGGGACAGGGAACAATGAGCAGTTCTTC.

The chain combines TRBV28 with TRBJ1-1, with D uncertain. Germline-derived CDR1 and CDR2 are MDHEN and SYDVKM. Trimming took off 2 bases at V and 1 base at J, with 5 bases between the two ends. There are 13 residues in the CDR3. CDR3 loop: CASSLNRNTEAFF. The CDR3 bases are TGTGCCAGCAGTTTAAACAGGAACACTGAAGCTTTCTTT.

This clone was recorded a few times. V and J are TRBV3-1 (or the pseudogene TRBV3-2) and TRBJ1-1; tentatively, D is TRBD1 (6 bases). The V gene lost 2 bases and the J gene lost 8 bases, with 12 bases spanning the gap. The CDR3 is 13 amino acids. Germline assignment: CDR1 LGHDT and CDR2 YNNKEL (reference sequence). CDR3 loop: CASSQLGAIEAFF. In DNA form, the CDR3 reads TGTGCCAGCAGCCAATTGGGGGCCATCGAAGCTTTCTTT.

The chain couples TRBV18 to TRBJ2-1; no clear D gene. This CDR3 comprises 13 residues. Trimming removed 8 bases at V and 6 bases at J, with 14 bases between. Germline CDR1 and CDR2: KGHSH and LQKENI. The CDR3 spells CASAQSSLNEQFF. The CDR3 DNA follows: TGTGCCAGCGCCCAATCGAGTCTCAATGAGCAGTTCTTC.

A word on this clone: The germline gene is not matched at one end of the junction; a read error may be the cause. The gene calls are TRBV6-6 and TRBJ2-2; TRBD2 agrees at 12 bases. Germline V gene lookup returns CDR1 MNHNY and CDR2 SVGAGI (reference sequence). The CDR3 runs to 15 residues. CDR3 in amino acids: CASRWTSGNTGELFF. CDR3 in DNA: TGTGCCAGCAGATGGACTAGCGGGAACACAGGGGAGCTGTTTTTT.

CDR3 nucleotide sequence: TGTGCCAGTACCAGACAGGAAGGGTTCAATCAGCCCCAGCATTTT. Protein: CASTRQEGFNQPQHF. The chain couples TRBV19 to TRBJ1-5, with D perhaps matching TRBD1 (6 bases). This CDR3 has 15 amino acids. Trimming removed 7 bases at V and 3 bases at J, with 16 bases between. The germline CDR1 and CDR2 sequences are LNHDA and SQIVND (reference sequence).

This clone has just one count. The genes are TRBV18 and TRBJ2-7; D not certain. The CDR3 sequence is 14 residues long. The germline V and J ends were trimmed by 3 bases and 0 bases, with 9 bases remaining between them. Germline V lookup: CDR1 KGHSH, CDR2 LQKENI. In DNA, the CDR3 is TGTGCCAGCTCACCTCCGGTAGCCTCCTACGAGCAGTACTTC. Its translation: CASSPPVASYEQYF.

Notes on this clone: In the same sample, other DNA sequences code for this CDR3. V usage is TRBV18 and J usage is TRBJ2-3; 8 bases agree with TRBD1. Germline trimming cut 3 bases from V and 3 bases from J; bases unmatched to any gene: 2. The CDR3 length is 14 residues. CDR1 KGHSH and CDR2 LQKENI come from the germline V gene. This CDR3 is CASSPDRVTDTQYF. CDR3 DNA sequence: TGTGCCAGCTCACCGGACAGGGTAACAGATACGCAGTATTTT.

The CDR3 DNA reads as TGTGCCAGCTCTCTCGCACCCGGGAGGACTGAAGCTTTCTTT. Amino acids: CASSLAPGRTEAFF. The chain combines TRBV18 with TRBJ1-1; unclear D gene. Germline V CDR1 and CDR2: KGHSH, LQKENI. The CDR3 length is 14 residues. V lost 6 bases, J lost 5 bases, and 16 bases lay in between. Full variable domain (remainder filled in from reference TRBV18 and TRBJ1-1): NAGVMQNPRHLVRRRGQEARLRCSPMKGHSHVYWYRQLPEEGLKFMVYLQKENIIDESGMPKERFSAEFPKEGPSILRIQQVVRGDSAAYFCASSLAPGRTEAFFGQGTRLTVV.

The V call is TRBV27, the J call TRBJ2-3; TRBD2 aligns across 7 bases. The CDR3 runs to 16 residues. CDR1 MNHEY and CDR2 SMNVEV come from the germline V gene (reference sequence). V shed 5 bases, J shed 1 base, and the junction held 9 bases outside the gene matches. The DNA of the CDR3 is TGTGCCAGCAGTATCGAGCGGGAAACGGGCACAGATACGCAGTATTTT. Protein: CASSIERETGTDTQYF.

J is TRBJ1-5 and V is TRBV9; tentative D call: TRBD1 (5 bases). With 0 bases removed from V and 7 bases from J, the gap between germline ends came to 11 bases. CDR1 is SGDLS, CDR2 YYNGEE, per germline. CDR3 size: 14 residues. CDR3 in amino acids: CASSVGGVGQPQHF. The CDR3 DNA follows: TGTGCCAGCAGCGTAGGGGGGGTCGGGCAGCCCCAGCATTTT.

This chain joins TRBV27 and TRBJ2-7, with a weak D call TRBD2 (6 bases). The length of the CDR3 is 14 residues. The germline CDR1 and CDR2 sequences are MNHEY and SMNVEV (reference sequence). Trimming took off 8 bases at V and 4 bases at J, with 18 bases between the two ends. The CDR3 nucleotides are TGTGCCAGCGGGCGCGCGGGAACTGAATACGAGCAGTACTTC. Amino acids: CASGRAGTEYEQYF.

This chain links TRBV28 with TRBJ2-3; 10 nucleotides match TRBD1. There are 15 residues in the CDR3. In germline, CDR1 is MDHEN, CDR2 SYDVKM. J lost 4 bases, V lost 2 bases, and 3 bases had no gene match. The CDR3 here is CASSLGDRGPDTQYF. Here the CDR3 DNA reads TGTGCCAGCAGTTTAGGGGACAGGGGACCAGATACGCAGTATTTT.

The chain carries TRBV6-6 and TRBJ1-5; 7 nucleotides align to TRBD1. The V gene's germline CDR1 is MNHNY and CDR2 SVGAGI (reference sequence). This CDR3 is 12 amino acids long. V trimming: 7 bases; J trimming: 6 bases; junction bases outside the gene matches: 3. The CDR3: CASKNRGQPQHF. The CDR3 region has the DNA TGTGCCAGCAAAAACAGGGGTCAGCCCCAGCATTTT.

V gene TRBV7-6 combines with J gene TRBJ2-1; 16 nucleotides align to TRBD2. The germline V gene encodes CDR1 SGHVS and CDR2 FNYEAQ. The CDR3 has 18 residues. J lost 9 bases, V lost 5 bases, and 13 bases had no gene match. The CDR3 bases are TGTGCCAGCAGCCTAGAAGTTGGGACTAGCGGGAGGGCCGGTGAGCAGTTCTTC. It yields the protein CASSLEVGTSGRAGEQFF.